These 30 T cell receptor beta chains were sequenced from one sample in a study of untreated major depressive disorder. Findings and limits, study-wide: Depressed patients' CD4+ T cells carried increased TRBV05-01 (Vbeta 5.1) usage versus control CD4+ T cells.

Their specific antigens are unknown. TCRdb keeps only in-frame clones here, not all; method: immunoSEQ multiplex PCR. Of under 30,000 clones in the sample, over 80% were seen once. Source material: CD4+ T cells from PBMCs. These TCRs come from a woman in her 30s with major depressive disorder.

V usage is TRBV9 and J usage is TRBJ1-2; no definite D call. V was clipped by 0 bases and J by 0 bases, with 12 bases between them. Germline CDR1 SGDLS, CDR2 YYNGEE. The CDR3 has 16 amino acids. CDR3 region: CASSVGGPISNYGYTF. CDR3 in DNA: TGTGCCAGCAGCGTAGGGGGTCCTATTTCTAACTATGGCTACACCTTC.

The chain employs TRBV5-6 and TRBJ2-2; 8 nucleotides align to TRBD2. The CDR3 has 17 amino acids. Trimming took 1 base from V and 4 from J; bases not matched to a gene: 9. CDR1 and CDR2 from the germline V gene are SGHDT and YYEEEE. CDR3 amino acids: CASSLSSGTGGTGELFF. CDR3 sequence (DNA): TGTGCCAGCAGCTTGAGTAGCGGGACGGGAGGCACCGGGGAGCTGTTTTTT.

This chain joins TRBV19 and TRBJ1-4, with 8 positions matching TRBD1. The CDR3 spans 13 residues. The germline CDR1 and CDR2 sequences are LNHDA and SQIVND (reference sequence). V lost 10 bases and J lost 7; bases outside the gene matches: 8. In DNA form, the CDR3 reads TGTGCCACCAGACAGGGGATGGCTGAAAAACTGTTTTTT. Encoded protein: CATRQGMAEKLFF.

The chain joins TRBV6-4 to TRBJ2-3; D might be TRBD1 (6 bases). Germline values: CDR1 MRHNA, CDR2 SNTAGT. The CDR3 runs 15 residues. V was pared by 2 bases and J by 2 bases, with 11 bases between. The CDR3 coding sequence is TGTGCCAGCAGTGACGGGGGACATACCACAGATACGCAGTATTTT. Translation: CASSDGGHTTDTQYF.

This sequence joins TRBV2 and TRBJ1-1, with D hard to call. The CDR3 has 14 residues. Germline loops: CDR1 SNHLY, CDR2 FYNNEI. The germline V and J ends were trimmed by 11 bases and 1 base, with 17 bases remaining between them. The CDR3 coding sequence is TGTGCCGGACGGGTTGAATGGGGGAACACTGAAGCTTTCTTT. Translating gives CAGRVEWGNTEAFF. The whole variable domain, filled in from reference TRBV2 and TRBJ1-1, reads EPEVTQTPSHQVTQMGQEVILRCVPISNHLYFYWYRQILGQKVEFLVSFYNNEISEKSEIFDDQFSVERPDGSNFTLKIRSTKLEDSAMYFCAGRVEWGNTEAFFGQGTRLTVV.

This chain links TRBV5-6 with TRBJ2-7; 9 bases agree with TRBD1. Looked up from germline, CDR1 is SGHDT and CDR2 is YYEEEE. The CDR3 contains 14 residues. Unmatched junction bases numbered 4, after V lost 1 base and J lost 5 bases. In DNA, the CDR3 is TGTGCCAGCAGCTTGACCGGACAGGGGAACGAGCAGTACTTC. Protein: CASSLTGQGNEQYF.

The chain joins TRBV5-5 to TRBJ2-7; 7 bases are a match to TRBD1. V trimming: 4 bases; J trimming: 5 bases; junction bases outside the gene matches: 6. This CDR3 is 13 amino acids long. Looked up from germline, CDR1 is SGHKS and CDR2 is YYEKEE (reference sequence). The CDR3 sequence: CASSVTGVDEQYF. DNA for the CDR3: TGTGCCAGCAGCGTTACAGGGGTAGACGAGCAGTACTTC.

The chain has TRBV7-2 and TRBJ2-3, with D tentatively TRBD2 (5 bases). This CDR3 region has 17 residues. The V end was cut by 5 bases, the J end by 2 bases, with 20 bases between. CDR1 and CDR2 (germline): SGHTA, FQGNSA. The CDR3 loop reads CASSARVSPGFTDTQYF. The DNA of the CDR3 is TGTGCCAGCAGCGCGAGGGTCTCCCCCGGATTCACAGATACGCAGTATTTT.

CDR3 amino acids: CASSDQISGRVFEQYF. The DNA for the CDR3 is TGCGCCAGCAGTGATCAGATTAGCGGGAGAGTATTCGAGCAGTACTTC. The chain links TRBV10-2 to TRBJ2-7, with 9 bases matching TRBD2. The CDR3 is 16 residues long. Germline-derived CDR1 and CDR2 are WSHSY and SAAADI. J lost 6 bases, V lost 3 bases, and 12 bases had no gene match.

V usage is TRBV10-2 and J usage is TRBJ2-1; tentative D call: TRBD1 (7 bases). Germline V CDR1 and CDR2: WSHSY, SAAADI. The CDR3 consists of 13 residues. The germline V and J ends were trimmed by 7 bases and 9 bases, with 16 bases remaining between them. The CDR3 nucleotides are TGCGCCAGCACAAGACAGGGAGGAAGTGAGCAGTTCTTC. Translated: CASTRQGGSEQFF.

CDR3 in DNA: TGTGCCAGCACCCCAGCGGGGGGGTACCAAGAGACCCAGTACTTC. Translation: CASTPAGGYQETQYF. The V and J genes are TRBV9 and TRBJ2-5; 10 bases match TRBD2. Germline V gene data show CDR1 as SGDLS and CDR2 as YYNGEE. Unmatched junction bases numbered 5, after V lost 6 bases and J lost 0 bases. This CDR3 has 15 amino acids.

The genes are TRBV5-1 and TRBJ2-5; 9 bases map to TRBD1. This CDR3 region has 15 residues. Germline CDR1 and CDR2: SGHRS and YFSETQ. With 1 base clipped from V and 5 bases from J, the junction kept 6 bases outside the gene matches. The CDR3 reads CASSLFGDRDETQYF. DNA of the CDR3: TGCGCCAGCAGCTTGTTTGGGGACAGGGACGAGACCCAGTACTTC. The whole variable domain, filled in from reference TRBV5-1 and TRBJ2-5, reads KAGVTQTPRYLIKTRGQQVTLSCSPISGHRSVSWYQQTPGQGLQFLFEYFSETQRNKGNFPGRFSGRQFSNSRSEMNVSTLELGDSALYLCASSLFGDRDETQYFGPGTRLLVL.

This chain connects TRBV6-1 to TRBJ2-7, with D unclear. Between the trimmed V and J ends, which lost 2 bases and 1 base, there was a span of 9 bases. CDR3 size: 14 residues. The V gene's germline CDR1 is MNHNS and CDR2 SASEGT. This CDR3 reads CASSETPLSYEQYF. CDR3 sequence (DNA): TGTGCCAGCAGTGAAACCCCGCTATCCTACGAGCAGTACTTC.

This clone was seen just once. V usage is TRBV4-3 and J usage is TRBJ1-2; possible D gene TRBD1, 5 bases. The CDR3 is 14 residues long. Germline lookup yields CDR1 LGHNA and CDR2 YSLEER. The V gene lost 0 bases and the J gene lost 8 bases, with 13 bases spanning the gap. Here the CDR3 reads CASSQDLGTRGYTF. The CDR3, as DNA: TGCGCCAGCAGCCAAGATTTGGGGACCAGGGGCTACACCTTC.

The chain is built from TRBV27 and TRBJ1-2, with TRBD1 matching over 8 bases. CDR1 and CDR2 (germline): MNHEY, SMNVEV (reference sequence). The junction had 14 bases not matched to a gene; V was cut back by 5 bases and J by 0 bases. The CDR3 extends over 18 amino acids. The DNA for the CDR3 is TGTGCCAGCAGTGAATTTGCCGGACAGGGACAGACTAACTATGGCTACACCTTC. This gives the protein CASSEFAGQGQTNYGYTF.

This clone was detected once. This chain links TRBV19 with TRBJ1-4, with 11 bases aligning to TRBD1. The CDR3 sequence is 18 residues long. J was trimmed by 0 bases and V by 4 bases; bases with no gene match: 7. The germline gives CDR1 LNHDA, CDR2 SQIVND (reference sequence). CDR3 sequence: CASSTRTGGIATNEKLFF. CDR3 nucleotides: TGTGCCAGTAGTACTCGGACAGGGGGCATTGCAACTAATGAAAAACTGTTTTTT.

The chain recombines TRBV28 with TRBJ2-7, with 8 bases aligning to TRBD1. The CDR3 totals 13 residues. Germline V gene sequence: CDR1 MDHEN, CDR2 SYDVKM. Trimming took 7 bases from V and 2 from J; bases not matched to a gene: 4. CDR3 protein: CASIGQGTYEQYF. In DNA form, the CDR3 reads TGTGCCAGCATCGGACAGGGAACCTACGAGCAGTACTTC. The full variable domain, in which reference TRBV28 and TRBJ2-7 provide the parts outside the CDR3, is DVKVTQSSRYLVKRTGEKVFLECVQDMDHENMFWYRQDPGLGLRLIYFSYDVKMKEKGDIPEGYSVSREKKERFSLILESASTNQTSMYLCASIGQGTYEQYFGPGTRLTVT.

This chain connects TRBV15 to TRBJ1-1; TRBD1 aligns across 8 bases. CDR1 is LNHNV and CDR2 is YYDKDF in the germline V gene (reference sequence). The CDR3 length is 15 residues. Trimming cost V 3 bases and J 0 bases; bases outside gene matches: 3. The CDR3 DNA reads TGTGCCACCAGCAGGCAGACAGGGGTGAACACTGAAGCTTTCTTT. It codes for CATSRQTGVNTEAFF.

The CDR3 sequence is CASSYGTANYGYTF. The CDR3 DNA follows: TGTGCCAGCAGTTACGGGACGGCTAACTATGGCTACACCTTC. The chain has TRBV6-6 and TRBJ1-2; possible D gene TRBD1, 5 bases. V was shortened by 2 bases and J by 0 bases, with 7 bases between the two germline ends. Germline values: CDR1 MNHNY, CDR2 SVGAGI (reference sequence). This CDR3 region has 14 residues.

The V gene is TRBV5-6, the J gene TRBJ2-1; TRBD1 is a possible D gene (6 bases). Trimming stripped 0 bases from V and 7 bases from J, with 14 bases between. CDR1 SGHDT and CDR2 YYEEEE come from the germline V gene. CDR3 length: 15 residues. The CDR3 bases are TGTGCCAGCAGCTTGGTGGGGGCCACGCCAAATGAGCAGTTCTTC. Translation: CASSLVGATPNEQFF. Complete variable domain (other parts from reference TRBV5-6 and TRBJ2-1): DAGVTQSPTHLIKTRGQQVTLRCSPKSGHDTVSWYQQALGQGPQFIFQYYEEEERQRGNFPDRFSGHQFPNYSSELNVNALLLGDSALYLCASSLVGATPNEQFFGPGTRLTVL.

V and J are TRBV2 and TRBJ2-4, with D tentatively TRBD2 (5 bases). V was shortened by 7 bases and J by 0 bases, with 16 bases between the two germline ends. CDR1 is SNHLY and CDR2 is FYNNEI in the germline V gene. This CDR3 has 16 residues. Here the CDR3 reads CASISDRTLAKNIQYF. Written as DNA, the CDR3 is TGTGCCAGCATTAGCGATAGAACACTAGCCAAAAACATTCAGTACTTC.

The chain uses TRBV19 and TRBJ1-5, with D possibly matching TRBD1 (5 bases). V gave up 1 base and J gave up 5 bases, with 9 bases separating them. The length of the CDR3 is 14 residues. The germline gives CDR1 LNHDA, CDR2 SQIVND (reference sequence). CDR3 residues: CASSIGGWDQPQHF. CDR3 DNA: TGTGCCAGTAGTATAGGGGGGTGGGATCAGCCCCAGCATTTT.

The V gene is TRBV7-9, the J gene TRBJ1-2, with a tentative D call TRBD1 (5 bases). The V end lost 2 bases, the J end lost 6 bases, and 10 bases lay between the germline ends. This CDR3 has 13 amino acids. Germline CDR1 and CDR2: SEHNR and FQNEAQ (reference sequence). The CDR3 loop reads CASSLMETDGYTF. The CDR3 region has the DNA TGTGCCAGCAGCTTAATGGAGACAGATGGCTACACCTTC.

The rearrangement uses TRBV19 and TRBJ1-5, with 8 bases matching TRBD1. Germline loops: CDR1 LNHDA, CDR2 SQIVND (reference sequence). The CDR3 spans 16 residues. The J segment lost 4 bases and the V segment lost 5 bases, leaving 10 bases of the junction unmatched. For the CDR3, the DNA is TGTGCCAGTAGTGACCGAGGACAGGGTATTAATCAGCCCCAGCATTTT. This encodes CASSDRGQGINQPQHF.

The chain combines TRBV4-2 with TRBJ1-1; D is ambiguous. V lost 2 bases to trimming and J lost 4 bases, with 11 bases between them. The CDR3 runs to 14 residues. CDR1 is LGHNA, CDR2 YNFKEQ, per germline. The CDR3 protein is CASSQILGSTEAFF. For the CDR3, the DNA is TGTGCCAGCAGCCAAATTTTGGGAAGCACTGAAGCTTTCTTT.

In this sample, this clone turned up once. DNA of the CDR3: TGTGCCAGCAGCTTGACGGGTGGGACCGTCAACGGGGAGACCCAGTACTTC. Translation gives CASSLTGGTVNGETQYF. The J gene is TRBJ2-5, the V gene TRBV7-3; D may match TRBD1 or TRBD2 (5 bases each). Germline CDR1 is SGHTA and CDR2 is FQGTGA. V lost 3 bases to trimming and J lost 5 bases, with 22 bases between them. This CDR3 has 17 residues.

V and J are TRBV7-2 and TRBJ1-1; D unclear. Trimming left V 5 bases short and J 2 bases short, with 9 bases between. CDR1 is SGHTA, CDR2 FQGNSA, per germline. The CDR3 runs 13 residues. The CDR3 loop reads CASSPRGNTEAFF. CDR3 sequence (DNA): TGTGCCAGCAGCCCCCGGGGAAACACTGAAGCTTTCTTT.

The rearrangement uses TRBV6-5 and TRBJ2-7; TRBD2 might be the D (5 bases). Trimming pared 2 bases from V and 3 bases from J, leaving 17 bases between. Germline-derived CDR1 and CDR2 are MNHEY and SVGAGI. The CDR3 runs 16 residues. The DNA of the CDR3 is TGTGCCAGCAGTTACGAATATAGCCAACGGGGCTACGAGCAGTACTTC. Translating it yields CASSYEYSQRGYEQYF.

This chain uses TRBV11-3 with TRBJ1-1; D is uncertain. V lost 5 bases to trimming and J lost 4 bases, with 14 bases between them. The CDR3 covers 14 residues. In germline, CDR1 is SGHNT, CDR2 YENEEA. This CDR3 reads CASSQMVPPTEAFF. The CDR3 coding sequence is TGTGCCAGCAGCCAGATGGTTCCTCCCACTGAAGCTTTCTTT.

The rearrangement uses TRBV5-6 and TRBJ1-1, with 9 bases matching TRBD1. Germline V CDR1 and CDR2: SGHDT, YYEEEE. The CDR3 sequence is 15 residues long. V shed 3 bases and J 4 bases; nucleotides not matched to a gene: 7. Here the CDR3 DNA reads TGTGCCAGCAGCTCGTTGGACAGGGGAGGCACTGAAGCTTTCTTT. Amino acid sequence: CASSSLDRGGTEAFF.